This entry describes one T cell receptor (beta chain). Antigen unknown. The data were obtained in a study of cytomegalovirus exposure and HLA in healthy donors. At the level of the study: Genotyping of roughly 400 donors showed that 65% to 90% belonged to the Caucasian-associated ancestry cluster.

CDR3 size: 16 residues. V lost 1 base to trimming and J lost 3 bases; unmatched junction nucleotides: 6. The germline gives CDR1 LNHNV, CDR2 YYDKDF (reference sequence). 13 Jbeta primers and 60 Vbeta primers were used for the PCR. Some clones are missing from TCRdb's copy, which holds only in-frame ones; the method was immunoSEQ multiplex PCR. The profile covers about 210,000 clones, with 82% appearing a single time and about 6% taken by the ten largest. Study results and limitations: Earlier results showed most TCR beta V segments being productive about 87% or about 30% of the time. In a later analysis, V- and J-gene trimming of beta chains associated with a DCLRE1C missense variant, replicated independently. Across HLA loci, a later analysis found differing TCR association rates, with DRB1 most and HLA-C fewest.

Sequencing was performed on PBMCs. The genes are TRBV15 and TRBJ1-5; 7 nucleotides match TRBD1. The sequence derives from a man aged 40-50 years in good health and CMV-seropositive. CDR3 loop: CATSRGGDRVNQPQHF. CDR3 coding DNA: TGTGCCACCAGCAGAGGAGGAGACAGGGTCAATCAGCCCCAGCATTTT.